One T cell receptor (beta chain) is described in this entry. These data are taken from a study of blood T cell repertoires in COVID-19. Study overall: There were acute and convalescent COVID-19 samples, and they came from the United States, Italy and Spain. Sources were T cells, B-cell-depleted T cells, or PBMCs; the material itself was cDNA or gDNA.

Per the authors' pipeline: Nucleated cell counts were estimated from reference gene primer amplification. Clones were sequenced by immunoSEQ multiplex PCR, and TCRdb holds only the in-frame ones, with some missing. D and trimming come from the DNA, and the V and J calls and clone size come from that table. The sample holds some 340,000 clones, about four fifths seen once. The CDR3 is 14 residues long. Trimming took 3 bases from V and 2 from J; bases not matched to a gene: 2. Germline CDR1 and CDR2: SGHDT and YYEEEE. The sample taken for sequencing was peripheral blood. The source is a man aged 25-45 years with active or convalescent COVID-19. The chain combines TRBV5-6 with TRBJ2-7, with 10 bases identical to TRBD1. CDR3 in amino acids: CASSSGTGAYEQYF. The CDR3 DNA is TGTGCCAGCAGCTCCGGGACAGGGGCCTACGAGCAGTACTTC.